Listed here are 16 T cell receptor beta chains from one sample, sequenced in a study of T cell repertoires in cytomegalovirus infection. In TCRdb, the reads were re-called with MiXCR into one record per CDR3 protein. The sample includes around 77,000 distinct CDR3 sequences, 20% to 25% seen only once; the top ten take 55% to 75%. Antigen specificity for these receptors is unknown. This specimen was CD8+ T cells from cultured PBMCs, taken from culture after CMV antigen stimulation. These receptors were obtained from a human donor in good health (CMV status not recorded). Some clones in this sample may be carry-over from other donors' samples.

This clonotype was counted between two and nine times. The CDR3 region has the DNA TGTGCCAGCAGTTACTCATGGGGGGAGCTGTTTTTT. It specifies CASSYSWGELFF. V gene TRBV6-2 or TRBV6-3 combines with J gene TRBJ2-2, with D uncertain. The V gene's germline CDR1 is MNHEY and CDR2 SVGEGT. The ends were cut back, 0 bases at V and 8 bases at J, with 4 bases in the middle. This CDR3 spans 12 amino acids.

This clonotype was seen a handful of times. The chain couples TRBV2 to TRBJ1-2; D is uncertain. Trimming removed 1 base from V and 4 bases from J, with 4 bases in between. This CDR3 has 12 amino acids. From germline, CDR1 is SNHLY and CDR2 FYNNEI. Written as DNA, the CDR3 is TGTGCCAGCAGTGAAGGGGCCTATGGCTACACCTTC. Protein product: CASSEGAYGYTF. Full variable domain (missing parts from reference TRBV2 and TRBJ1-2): EPEVTQTPSHQVTQMGQEVILRCVPISNHLYFYWYRQILGQKVEFLVSFYNNEISEKSEIFDDQFSVERPDGSNFTLKIRSTKLEDSAMYFCASSEGAYGYTFGSGTRLTVV.

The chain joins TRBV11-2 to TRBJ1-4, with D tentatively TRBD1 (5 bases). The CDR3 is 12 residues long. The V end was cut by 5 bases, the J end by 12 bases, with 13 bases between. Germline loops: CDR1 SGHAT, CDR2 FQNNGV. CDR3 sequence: CASSGPMGELFF. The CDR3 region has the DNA TGTGCCAGCAGCGGACCTATGGGGGAACTGTTTTTT.

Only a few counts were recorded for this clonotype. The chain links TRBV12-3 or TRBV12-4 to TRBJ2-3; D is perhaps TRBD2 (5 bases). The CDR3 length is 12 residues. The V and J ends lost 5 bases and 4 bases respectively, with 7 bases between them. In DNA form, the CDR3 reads TGTGCCAGCAGTCCGGGGTCAGATACGCAGTATTTT. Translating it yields CASSPGSDTQYF.

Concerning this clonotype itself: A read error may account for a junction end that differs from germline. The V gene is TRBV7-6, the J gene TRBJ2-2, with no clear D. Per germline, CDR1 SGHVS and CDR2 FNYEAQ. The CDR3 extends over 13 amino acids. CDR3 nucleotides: TGTGCTAGCAGTCTCACGAACACCGGGGAGCTGTTTTTT. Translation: CASSLTNTGELFF. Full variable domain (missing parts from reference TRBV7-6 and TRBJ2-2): GAGVSQSPRYKVTKRGQDVALRCDPISGHVSLYWYRQALGQGPEFLTYFNYEAQQDKSGLPNDRFSAERPEGSISTLTIQRTEQRDSAMYRCASSLTNTGELFFGEGSRLTVL.

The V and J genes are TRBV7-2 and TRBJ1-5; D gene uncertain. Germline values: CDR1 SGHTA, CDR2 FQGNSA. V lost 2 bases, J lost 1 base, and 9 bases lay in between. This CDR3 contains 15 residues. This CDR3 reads CASSLNGMSNQPQHF. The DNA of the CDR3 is TGTGCCAGCAGCTTAAATGGAATGAGCAATCAGCCCCAGCATTTT.

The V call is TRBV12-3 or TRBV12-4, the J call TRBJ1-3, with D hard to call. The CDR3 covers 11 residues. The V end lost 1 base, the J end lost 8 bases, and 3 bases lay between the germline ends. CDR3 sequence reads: CASSLGDTIYF. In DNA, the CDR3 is TGTGCCAGCAGTTTAGGAGACACCATATATTTT.

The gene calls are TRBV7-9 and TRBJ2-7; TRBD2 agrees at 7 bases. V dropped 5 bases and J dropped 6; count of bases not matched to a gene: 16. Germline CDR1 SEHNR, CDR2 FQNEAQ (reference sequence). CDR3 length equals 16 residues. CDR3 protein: CASSPPTSNLVREQYF. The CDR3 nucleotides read TGTGCCAGCAGCCCACCGACTAGCAACCTCGTCCGCGAGCAGTACTTC.

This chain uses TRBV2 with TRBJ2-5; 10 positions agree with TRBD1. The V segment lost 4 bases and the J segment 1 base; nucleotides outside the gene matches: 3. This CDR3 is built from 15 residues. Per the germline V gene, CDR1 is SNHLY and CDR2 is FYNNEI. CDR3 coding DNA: TGTGCCAGCAGTGTCGGGACAGGGGCCCAAGAGACCCAGTACTTC. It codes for CASSVGTGAQETQYF.

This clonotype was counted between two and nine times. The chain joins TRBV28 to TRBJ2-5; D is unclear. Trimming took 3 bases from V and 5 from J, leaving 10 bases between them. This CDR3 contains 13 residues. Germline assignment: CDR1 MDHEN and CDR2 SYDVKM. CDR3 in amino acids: CASSFEIVETQYF. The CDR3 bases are TGTGCCAGCAGTTTCGAGATAGTCGAGACCCAGTACTTC.

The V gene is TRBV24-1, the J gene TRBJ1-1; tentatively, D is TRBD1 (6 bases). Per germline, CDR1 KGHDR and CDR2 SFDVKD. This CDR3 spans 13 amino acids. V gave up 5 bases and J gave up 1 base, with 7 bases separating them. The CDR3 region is CATSAQGNTEAFF. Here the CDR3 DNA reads TGTGCCACCAGTGCACAGGGGAACACTGAAGCTTTCTTT.

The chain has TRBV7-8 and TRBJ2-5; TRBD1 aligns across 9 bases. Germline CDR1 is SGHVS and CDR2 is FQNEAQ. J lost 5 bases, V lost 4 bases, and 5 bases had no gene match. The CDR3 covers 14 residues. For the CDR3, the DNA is TGTGCCAGCAGCTCGGGGACAGGGCAGGAGACCCAGTACTTC. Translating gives CASSSGTGQETQYF.

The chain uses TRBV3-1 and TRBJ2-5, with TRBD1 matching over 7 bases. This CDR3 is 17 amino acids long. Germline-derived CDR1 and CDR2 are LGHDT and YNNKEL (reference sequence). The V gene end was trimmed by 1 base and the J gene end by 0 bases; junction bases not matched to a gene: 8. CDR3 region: CASSQGGQLFYQETQYF. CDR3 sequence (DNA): TGTGCCAGCAGCCAAGGGGGACAGCTATTTTACCAAGAGACCCAGTACTTC.

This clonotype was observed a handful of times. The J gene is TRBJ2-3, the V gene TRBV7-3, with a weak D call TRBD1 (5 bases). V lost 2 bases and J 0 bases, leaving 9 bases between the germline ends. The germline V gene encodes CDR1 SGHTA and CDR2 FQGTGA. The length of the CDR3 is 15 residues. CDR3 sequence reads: CASSLAGASTDTQYF. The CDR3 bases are TGTGCCAGCAGCTTAGCTGGGGCTAGCACAGATACGCAGTATTTT.

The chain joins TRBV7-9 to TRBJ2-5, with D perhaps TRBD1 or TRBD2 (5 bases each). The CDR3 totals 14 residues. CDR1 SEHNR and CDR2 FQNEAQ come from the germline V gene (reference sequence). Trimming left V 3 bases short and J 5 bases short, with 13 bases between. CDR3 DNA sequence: TGTGCCAGCAGCTTTGGGGACCTAACGGAGACCCAGTACTTC. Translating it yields CASSFGDLTETQYF.

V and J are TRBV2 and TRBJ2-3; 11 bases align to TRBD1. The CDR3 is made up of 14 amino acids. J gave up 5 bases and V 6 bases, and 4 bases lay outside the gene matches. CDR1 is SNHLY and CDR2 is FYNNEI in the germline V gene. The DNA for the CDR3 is TGTGCCAGCAGCTGGACAGGGGGCGAAGATACGCAGTATTTT. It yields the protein CASSWTGGEDTQYF.